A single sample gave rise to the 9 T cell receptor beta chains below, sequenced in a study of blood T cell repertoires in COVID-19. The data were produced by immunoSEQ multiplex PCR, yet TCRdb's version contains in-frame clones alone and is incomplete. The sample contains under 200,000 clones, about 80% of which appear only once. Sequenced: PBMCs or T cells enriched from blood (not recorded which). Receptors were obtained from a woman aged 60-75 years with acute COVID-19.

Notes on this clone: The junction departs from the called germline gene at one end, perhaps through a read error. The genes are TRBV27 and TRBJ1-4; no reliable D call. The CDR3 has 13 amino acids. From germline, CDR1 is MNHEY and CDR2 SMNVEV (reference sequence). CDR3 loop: CASSKTKTPFVYF. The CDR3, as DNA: TGTGCCAGCAGTAAAACAAAAACCCCCTTCGTATATTTT.

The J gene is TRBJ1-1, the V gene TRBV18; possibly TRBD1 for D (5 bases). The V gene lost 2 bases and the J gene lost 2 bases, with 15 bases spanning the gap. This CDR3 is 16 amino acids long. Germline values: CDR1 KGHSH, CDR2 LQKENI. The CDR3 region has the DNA TGTGCCAGCTCACCATCTCAACAGGCCTACAACACTGAAGCTTTCTTT. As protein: CASSPSQQAYNTEAFF.

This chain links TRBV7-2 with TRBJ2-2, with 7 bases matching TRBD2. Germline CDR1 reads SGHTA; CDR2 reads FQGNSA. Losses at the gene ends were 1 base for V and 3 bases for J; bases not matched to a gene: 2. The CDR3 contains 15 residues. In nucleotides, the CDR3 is TGTGCCAGCAGCTTAGGGGGACTACACACCGGGGAGCTGTTTTTT. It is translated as CASSLGGLHTGELFF.

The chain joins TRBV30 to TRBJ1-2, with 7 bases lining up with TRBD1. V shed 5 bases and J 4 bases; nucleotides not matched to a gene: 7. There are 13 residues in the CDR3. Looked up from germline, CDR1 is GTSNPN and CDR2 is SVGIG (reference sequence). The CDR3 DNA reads TGTGCCTGGGTGGGACAGAGACTCTATGGCTACACCTTC. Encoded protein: CAWVGQRLYGYTF.

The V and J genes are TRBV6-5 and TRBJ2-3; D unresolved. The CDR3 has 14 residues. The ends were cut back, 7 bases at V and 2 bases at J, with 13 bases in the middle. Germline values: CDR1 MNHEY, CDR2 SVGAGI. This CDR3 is CASKRDLSTDTQYF. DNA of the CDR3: TGTGCCAGCAAGCGTGATCTGTCCACAGATACGCAGTATTTT.

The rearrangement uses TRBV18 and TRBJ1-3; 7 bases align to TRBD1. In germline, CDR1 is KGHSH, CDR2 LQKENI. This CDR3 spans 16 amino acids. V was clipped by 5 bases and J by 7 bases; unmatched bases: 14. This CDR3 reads CASSARGLGGANTIYF. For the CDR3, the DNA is TGTGCCAGCTCAGCCCGCGGTTTAGGGGGCGCTAACACCATATATTTT.

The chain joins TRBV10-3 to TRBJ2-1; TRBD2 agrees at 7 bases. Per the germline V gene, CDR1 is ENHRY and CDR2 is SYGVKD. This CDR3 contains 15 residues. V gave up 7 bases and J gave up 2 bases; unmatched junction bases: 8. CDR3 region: CAITLWGGPYNEQFF. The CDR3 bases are TGTGCCATCACCCTATGGGGGGGTCCCTACAATGAGCAGTTCTTC.

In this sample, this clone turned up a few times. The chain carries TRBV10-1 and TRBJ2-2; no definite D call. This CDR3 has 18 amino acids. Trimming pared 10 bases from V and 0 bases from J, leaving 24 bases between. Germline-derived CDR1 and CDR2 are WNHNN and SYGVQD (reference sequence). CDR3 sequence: CATPGSSRLPANTGELFF. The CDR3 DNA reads TGCGCCACCCCGGGTTCTTCCCGGTTACCGGCGAACACCGGGGAGCTGTTTTTT.

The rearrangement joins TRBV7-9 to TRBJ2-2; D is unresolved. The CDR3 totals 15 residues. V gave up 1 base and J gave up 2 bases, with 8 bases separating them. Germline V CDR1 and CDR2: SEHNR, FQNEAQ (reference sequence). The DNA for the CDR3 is TGTGCCAGCAGCTTAGGGTCGACTAACACCGGGGAGCTGTTTTTT. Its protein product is CASSLGSTNTGELFF.